This T cell receptor (beta chain) was recorded in a study of T cell responses to AZD1222 COVID-19 vaccine. Notes on the study in general: Only after the peak T cell response were repertoires sampled. Donors in the cohort were predominantly white British and more often female, and clonal diversity was possibly underestimated. Increased Spike-specific TCR breadth and depth were observed after two AZD1222 doses.

Samples with a second dose at about 4 or about 12 weeks were pooled together. The data were produced by immunoSEQ multiplex PCR, yet TCRdb's version contains in-frame clones alone and is incomplete. Of about 180,000 clones listed, 94% were seen once; the top ten hold approximately 1.5%. Remarks on this clone: The antigen is not known.

This CDR3 comprises 15 residues. V trimming: 7 bases; J trimming: 4 bases; junction bases outside the gene matches: 10. Looked up from germline, CDR1 is MNHEY and CDR2 is SVGAGI. This clonotype was obtained from an adult who received the AZD1222 COVID-19 vaccine. The chain has TRBV6-5 and TRBJ1-2; TRBD1 matches at 9 bases. The specimen was peripheral blood, collected 28 days after the second AZD1222 dose. The CDR3 reads CASNPNRGPSYGYTF. The CDR3 bases are TGTGCCAGCAATCCGAACAGGGGGCCGAGCTATGGCTACACCTTC.